This T cell receptor (beta chain) was recovered during a study of cytomegalovirus exposure and HLA in healthy donors. Study-level results: Many donors carried some public TCRs, although rarity characterized most TCR sequences. A few CMV-associated chains were confirmed in vitro to be specific for CMV antigens. The authors listed approximately 160 TCR beta chains as cytomegalovirus-associated. TCR clusters originating in the first cohort tended to co-occur in the roughly 120 validation repertoires, according to a later analysis.

Note on this clone: The antigen remains undetermined.

Per the germline V gene, CDR1 is SNHLY and CDR2 is FYNNEI. V was pared by 6 bases and J by 0 bases, with 11 bases between. The CDR3 is 14 residues long. Clones were read by immunoSEQ multiplex PCR, and TCRdb kept only the in-frame ones, dropping some. Of about 70,000 clones in the sample, nearly 95% were seen once. Input material: PBMCs. The chain joins TRBV2 to TRBJ1-1; D remains ambiguous. The TCR sequence derives from a man aged 18 to 29 in good health and CMV-seropositive. DNA of the CDR3: TGTGCCAGCAGGACAATTACCATGAACACTGAAGCTTTCTTT. This codes for CASRTITMNTEAFF. Complete variable domain (other parts from reference TRBV2 and TRBJ1-1): EPEVTQTPSHQVTQMGQEVILRCVPISNHLYFYWYRQILGQKVEFLVSFYNNEISEKSEIFDDQFSVERPDGSNFTLKIRSTKLEDSAMYFCASRTITMNTEAFFGQGTRLTVV.